The sample holds a few counts of the clone carrying this T cell receptor delta chain. What it recognizes is unknown. This sample is drawn from a study of Vδ1+ human thymocytes. V was clipped by 8 bases and J by 6 bases, with 16 bases between them. This CDR3 spans 14 amino acids. Germline CDR1 reads TSWWSYY; CDR2 reads QGS. Vdelta1+ thymocyte sorts reached between about 96% and 99.6% purity. Extracted RNA was reverse transcribed into cDNA. Pooled V-gene forward primers with one constant-region reverse primer generated the CDR3 amplicons by multiplex PCR. TCRdb re-called the multiplex PCR reads with CATT. This sample has around 26,000 delta-chain clones, with around 28% found just once. Study-level results: TRD repertoires were essentially private, unlike widely shared TRG clonotypes. In the thymus, TRG and TRD repertoires looked highly polyclonal with Gaussian CDR3 lengths. Unlike peripheral blood Vdelta1+ controls, thymic delta-chain sequences included about 20% Vdelta2 and few Vdelta3.

The V and J genes are TRDV1 and TRDJ2; D might be TRDD3 (5 bases). Sequencing was done on a sample of Vdelta1+ gamma-delta thymocytes from the thymus. Subset reported: FACS-sorted CD3+ TCRalphabeta- TCRVdelta1+ TCRVdelta2- thymocytes. The sequence derives from a boy in the first two years of life who had congenital heart surgery. CDR3 amino acids: CALRGPLRAAQLFF. CDR3 bases: TGTGCTCTTAGGGGGCCCCTCCGGGCAGCACAACTCTTCTTT.